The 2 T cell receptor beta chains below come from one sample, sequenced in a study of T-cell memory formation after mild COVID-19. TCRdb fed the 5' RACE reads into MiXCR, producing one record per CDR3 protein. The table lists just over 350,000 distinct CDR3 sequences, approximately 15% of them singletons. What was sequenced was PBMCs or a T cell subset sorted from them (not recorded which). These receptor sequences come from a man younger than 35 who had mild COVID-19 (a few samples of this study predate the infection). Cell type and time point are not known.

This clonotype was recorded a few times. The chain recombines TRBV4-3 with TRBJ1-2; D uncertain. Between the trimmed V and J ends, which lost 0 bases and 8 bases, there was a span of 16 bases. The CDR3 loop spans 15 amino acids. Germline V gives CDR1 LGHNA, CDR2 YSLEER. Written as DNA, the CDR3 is TGCGCCAGCAGCCAAGAACGGAGCGGCGGGGTAGGCTACACCTTC. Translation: CASSQERSGGVGYTF.

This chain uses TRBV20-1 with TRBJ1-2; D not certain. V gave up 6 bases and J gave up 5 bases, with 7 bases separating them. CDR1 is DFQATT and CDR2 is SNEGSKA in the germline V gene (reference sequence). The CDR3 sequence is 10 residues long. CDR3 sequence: CSAVEYGYTF. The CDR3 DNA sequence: TGCAGTGCGGTGGAGTATGGCTACACCTTC.